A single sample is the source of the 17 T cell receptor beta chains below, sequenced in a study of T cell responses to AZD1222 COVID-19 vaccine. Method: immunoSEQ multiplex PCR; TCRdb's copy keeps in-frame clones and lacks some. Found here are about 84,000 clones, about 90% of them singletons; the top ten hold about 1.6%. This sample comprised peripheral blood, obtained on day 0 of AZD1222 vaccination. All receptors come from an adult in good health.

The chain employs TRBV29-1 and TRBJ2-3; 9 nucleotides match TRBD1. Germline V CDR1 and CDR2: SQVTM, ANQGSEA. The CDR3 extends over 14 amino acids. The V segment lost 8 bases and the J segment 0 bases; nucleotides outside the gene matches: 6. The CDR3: CSSSGTGSTDTQYF. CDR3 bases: TGCAGCTCCTCCGGGACAGGGAGCACAGATACGCAGTATTTT.

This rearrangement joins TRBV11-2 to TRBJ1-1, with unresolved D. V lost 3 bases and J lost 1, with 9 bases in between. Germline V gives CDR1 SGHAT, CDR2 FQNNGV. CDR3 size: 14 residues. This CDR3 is CASSFVPANTEAFF. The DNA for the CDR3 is TGTGCCAGCAGCTTCGTCCCGGCGAACACTGAAGCTTTCTTT.

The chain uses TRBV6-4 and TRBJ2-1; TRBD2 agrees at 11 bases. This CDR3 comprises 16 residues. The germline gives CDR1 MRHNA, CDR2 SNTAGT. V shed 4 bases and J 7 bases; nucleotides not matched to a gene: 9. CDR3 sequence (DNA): TGTGCCAGCAGTGCGGTAGGGACTAGCGGACTTAATGAGCAGTTCTTC. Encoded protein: CASSAVGTSGLNEQFF.

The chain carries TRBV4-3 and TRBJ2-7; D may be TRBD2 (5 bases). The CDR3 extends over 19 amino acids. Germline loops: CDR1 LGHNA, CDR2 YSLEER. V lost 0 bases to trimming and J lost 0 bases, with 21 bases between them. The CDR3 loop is CASSQDTRGFGGSSYEQYF. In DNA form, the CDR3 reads TGCGCCAGCAGCCAAGATACCCGGGGTTTCGGCGGCAGCTCCTACGAGCAGTACTTC.

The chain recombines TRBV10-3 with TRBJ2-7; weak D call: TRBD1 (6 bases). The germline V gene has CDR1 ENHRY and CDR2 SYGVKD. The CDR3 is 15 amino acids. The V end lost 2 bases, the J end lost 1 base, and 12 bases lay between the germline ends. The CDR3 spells CAISESSQGSYEQYF. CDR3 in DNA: TGTGCCATCAGTGAGAGTAGCCAGGGGTCCTACGAGCAGTACTTC.

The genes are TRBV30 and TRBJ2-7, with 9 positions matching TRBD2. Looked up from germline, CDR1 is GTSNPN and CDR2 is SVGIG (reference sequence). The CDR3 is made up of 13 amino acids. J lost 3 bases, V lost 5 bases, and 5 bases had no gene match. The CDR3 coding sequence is TGTGCCTGGTCTAGCGGGGCCCACTACGAGCAGTACTTC. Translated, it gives CAWSSGAHYEQYF.

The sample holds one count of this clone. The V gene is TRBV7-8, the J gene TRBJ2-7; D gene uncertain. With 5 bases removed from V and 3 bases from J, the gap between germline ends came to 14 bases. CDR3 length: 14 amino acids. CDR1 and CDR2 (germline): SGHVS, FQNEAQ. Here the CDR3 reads CASSARRMGYEQYF. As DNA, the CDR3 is TGTGCCAGCAGCGCCCGCAGGATGGGCTACGAGCAGTACTTC.

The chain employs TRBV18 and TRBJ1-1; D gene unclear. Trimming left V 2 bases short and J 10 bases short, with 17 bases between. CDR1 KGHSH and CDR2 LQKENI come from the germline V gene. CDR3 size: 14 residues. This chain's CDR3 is CASSPVQTRDRAFF. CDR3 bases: TGTGCCAGCTCACCAGTTCAGACGAGGGATCGAGCTTTCTTT. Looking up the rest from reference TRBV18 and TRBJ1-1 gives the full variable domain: NAGVMQNPRHLVRRRGQEARLRCSPMKGHSHVYWYRQLPEEGLKFMVYLQKENIIDESGMPKERFSAEFPKEGPSILRIQQVVRGDSAAYFCASSPVQTRDRAFFGQGTRLTVV.

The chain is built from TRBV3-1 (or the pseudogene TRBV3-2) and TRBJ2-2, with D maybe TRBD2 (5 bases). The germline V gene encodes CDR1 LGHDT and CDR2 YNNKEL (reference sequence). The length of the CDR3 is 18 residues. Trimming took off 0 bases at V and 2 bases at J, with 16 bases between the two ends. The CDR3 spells CASSQEKREYVNTGELFF. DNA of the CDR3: TGTGCCAGCAGCCAAGAGAAGAGGGAGTATGTTAACACCGGGGAGCTGTTTTTT.

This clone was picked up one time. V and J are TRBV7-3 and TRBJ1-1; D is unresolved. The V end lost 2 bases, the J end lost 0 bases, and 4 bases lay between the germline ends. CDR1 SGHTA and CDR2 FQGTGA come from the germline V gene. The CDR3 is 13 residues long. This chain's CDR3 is CASSLSMNTEAFF. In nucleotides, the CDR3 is TGTGCCAGCAGCTTATCAATGAACACTGAAGCTTTCTTT.

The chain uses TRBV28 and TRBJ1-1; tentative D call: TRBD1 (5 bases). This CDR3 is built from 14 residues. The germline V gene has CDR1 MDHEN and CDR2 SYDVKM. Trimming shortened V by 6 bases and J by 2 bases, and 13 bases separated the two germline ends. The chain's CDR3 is CASSDPDRNTEAFF. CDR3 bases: TGTGCCAGCAGCGACCCCGACAGAAACACTGAAGCTTTCTTT.

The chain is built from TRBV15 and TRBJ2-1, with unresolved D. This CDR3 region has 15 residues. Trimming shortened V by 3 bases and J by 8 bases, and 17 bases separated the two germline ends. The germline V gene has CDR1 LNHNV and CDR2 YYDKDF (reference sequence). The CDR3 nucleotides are TGTGCCACCAGCAGCCGATCTTGGACCGTCGATGAGCAGTTCTTC. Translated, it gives CATSSRSWTVDEQFF.

The CDR3 DNA is TGTGCCAGCAGCTCACCAGGGACAGGGGGCGCGTCGGTGGGCTACACCTTC. It is translated as CASSSPGTGGASVGYTF. The chain links TRBV7-9 to TRBJ1-2; 12 positions agree with TRBD1. The V segment lost 4 bases and the J segment 8 bases; nucleotides outside the gene matches: 14. This CDR3 is built from 17 residues. Germline V gives CDR1 SEHNR, CDR2 FQNEAQ (reference sequence). The variable domain in full, completed from reference TRBV7-9 and TRBJ1-2, reads DTGVSQNPRHKITKRGQNVTFRCDPISEHNRLYWYRQTLGQGPEFLTYFQNEAQLEKSRLLSDRFSAERPKGSFSTLEIQRTEQGDSAMYLCASSSPGTGGASVGYTFGSGTRLTVV.

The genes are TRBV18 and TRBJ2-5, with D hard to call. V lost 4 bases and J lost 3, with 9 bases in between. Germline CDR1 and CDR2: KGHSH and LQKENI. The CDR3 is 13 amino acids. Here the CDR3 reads CASSQLAKETQYF. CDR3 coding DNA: TGTGCCAGCTCACAACTGGCCAAAGAGACCCAGTACTTC.

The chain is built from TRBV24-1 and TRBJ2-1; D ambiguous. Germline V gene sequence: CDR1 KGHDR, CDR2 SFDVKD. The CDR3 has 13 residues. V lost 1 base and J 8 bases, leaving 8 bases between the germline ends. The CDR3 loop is CATSDLVGYEQFF. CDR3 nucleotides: TGTGCCACCAGTGATTTAGTGGGTTATGAGCAGTTCTTC.

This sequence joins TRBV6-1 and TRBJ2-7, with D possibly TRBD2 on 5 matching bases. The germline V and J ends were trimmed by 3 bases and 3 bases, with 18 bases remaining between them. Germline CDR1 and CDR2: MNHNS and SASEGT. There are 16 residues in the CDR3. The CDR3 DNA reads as TGTGCCAGCAGTGATCCTGTTGGCGGGCGGTACTACGAGCAGTACTTC. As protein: CASSDPVGGRYYEQYF.

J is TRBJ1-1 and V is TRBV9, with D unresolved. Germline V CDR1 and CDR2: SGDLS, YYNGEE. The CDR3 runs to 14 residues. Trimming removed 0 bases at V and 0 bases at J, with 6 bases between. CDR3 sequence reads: CASSVELMNTEAFF. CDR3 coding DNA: TGTGCCAGCAGCGTAGAGCTCATGAACACTGAAGCTTTCTTT.